This TCR beta chain is drawn from a study of long-term antiretroviral therapy in people with HIV. Running of the v3.0 immunoSEQ assay took place at survey level. Using immunoSEQ multiplex PCR, the repertoire was profiled, and TCRdb retains in-frame clones only, with some absent. The sample contains around 12,000 clones, 88% of which appear only once. Overall study results and limits: Repertoires with HIV possessed tighter CDR3 length spans than those of controls. After ART, diversity increased yet remained lower than transplant donor controls.

CDR3 size: 19 residues. V lost 1 base, J lost 0 bases, and 10 bases stayed unmatched. Germline V gives CDR1 KGHSH, CDR2 LQKENI. A note on this clone: The antigen remains unidentified.

This clonotype was obtained from a woman aged 40 to 55 with HIV. The chain links TRBV18 to TRBJ2-1, with 9 bases aligning to TRBD2. Sequencing was performed on unsorted PBMCs, taken 2.1 years after starting antiretroviral therapy. CDR3 residues: CASSPRSSSGALSYNEQFF. The CDR3, as DNA: TGTGCCAGCTCACCACGGTCATCTAGCGGGGCGCTCTCCTACAATGAGCAGTTCTTC.